This TCR beta chain stems from a study of blood T cell repertoires in COVID-19. In the study overall: Both acute and convalescent COVID-19 samples were obtained from the United States, Italy and Spain.

Profiled with immunoSEQ multiplex PCR; TCRdb holds only in-frame clones, not every one. Among 65,000 to 95,000 clones listed, approximately 90% were seen once. The germline V gene has CDR1 KGHSH and CDR2 LQKENI. This CDR3 is 16 amino acids long. Trimming pared 3 bases from V and 5 bases from J, leaving 20 bases between. V is TRBV18 and J is TRBJ2-7, with D possibly matching TRBD2 (6 bases). This TCR was sampled from a man between 65 and 79 years old with active or convalescent COVID-19. The sample comprised peripheral blood. This chain's CDR3 is CASSPLGGPRIDEQYF. The CDR3 coding sequence is TGTGCCAGCTCACCCTTGGGAGGTCCCAGGATCGACGAGCAGTACTTC.